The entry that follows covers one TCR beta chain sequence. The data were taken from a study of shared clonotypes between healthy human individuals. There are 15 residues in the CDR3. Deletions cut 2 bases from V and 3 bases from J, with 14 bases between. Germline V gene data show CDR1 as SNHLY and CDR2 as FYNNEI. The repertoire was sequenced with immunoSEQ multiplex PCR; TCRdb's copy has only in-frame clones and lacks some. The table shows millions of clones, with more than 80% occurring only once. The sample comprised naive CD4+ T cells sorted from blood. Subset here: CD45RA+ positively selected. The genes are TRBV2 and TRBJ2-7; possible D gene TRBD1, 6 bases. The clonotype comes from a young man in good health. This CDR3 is CASSEIPRGVYEQYF. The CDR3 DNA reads TGTGCCAGCAGTGAAATTCCCAGGGGAGTCTACGAGCAGTACTTC.